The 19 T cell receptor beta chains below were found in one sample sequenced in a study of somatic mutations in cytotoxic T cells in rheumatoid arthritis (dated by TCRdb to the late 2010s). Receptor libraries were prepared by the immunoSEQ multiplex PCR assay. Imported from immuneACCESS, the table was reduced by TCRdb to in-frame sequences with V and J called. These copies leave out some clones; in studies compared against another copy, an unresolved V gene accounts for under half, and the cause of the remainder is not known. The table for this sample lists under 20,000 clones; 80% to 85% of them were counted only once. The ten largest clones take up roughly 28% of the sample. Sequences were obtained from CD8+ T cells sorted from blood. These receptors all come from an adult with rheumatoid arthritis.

The CDR3 loop is CASSQGQAGTEAFF. The CDR3 DNA sequence: TGCGCCAGCAGCCAAGGACAGGCGGGCACTGAAGCTTTCTTT. J is TRBJ1-1 and V is TRBV4-1; a weak D match, TRBD1 (6 bases). This CDR3 is 14 amino acids long. V lost 1 base and J lost 4, with 10 bases in between. Germline CDR1 reads MGHRA; CDR2 reads YSYEKL.

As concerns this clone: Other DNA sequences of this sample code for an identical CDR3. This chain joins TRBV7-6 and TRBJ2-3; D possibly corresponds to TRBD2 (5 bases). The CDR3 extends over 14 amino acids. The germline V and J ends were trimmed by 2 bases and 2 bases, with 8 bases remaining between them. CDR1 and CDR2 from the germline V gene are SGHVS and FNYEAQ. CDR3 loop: CASSLSGNTDTQYF. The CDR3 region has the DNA TGTGCCAGCAGCTTATCCGGGAACACAGATACGCAGTATTTT.

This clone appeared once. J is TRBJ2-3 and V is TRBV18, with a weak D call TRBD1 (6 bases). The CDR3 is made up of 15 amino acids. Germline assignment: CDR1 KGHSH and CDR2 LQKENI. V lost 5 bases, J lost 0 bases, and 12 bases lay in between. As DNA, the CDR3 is TGTGCCAGCTCATCCGGACAGATAAGCACAGATACGCAGTATTTT. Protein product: CASSSGQISTDTQYF.

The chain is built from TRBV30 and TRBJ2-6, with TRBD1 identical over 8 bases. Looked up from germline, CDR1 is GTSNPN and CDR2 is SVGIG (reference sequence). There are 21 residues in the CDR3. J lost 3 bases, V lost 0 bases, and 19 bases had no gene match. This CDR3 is CAWSVPPPGPQGADGANVLTF. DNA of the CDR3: TGTGCCTGGAGTGTCCCACCCCCCGGCCCCCAGGGGGCAGATGGGGCCAACGTCCTGACTTTC. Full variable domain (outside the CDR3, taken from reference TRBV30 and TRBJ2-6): SQTIHQWPATLVQPVGSPLSLECTVEGTSNPNLYWYRQAAGRGLQLLFYSVGIGQISSEVPQNLSASRPQDRQFILSSKKLLLSDSGFYLCAWSVPPPGPQGADGANVLTFGAGSRLTVL.

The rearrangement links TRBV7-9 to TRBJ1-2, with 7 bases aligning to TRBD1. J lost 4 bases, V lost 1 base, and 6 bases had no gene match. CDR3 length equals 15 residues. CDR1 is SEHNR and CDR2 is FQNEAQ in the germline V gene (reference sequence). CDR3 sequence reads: CASSLVRQGTYGYTF. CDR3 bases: TGTGCCAGCAGCTTAGTGAGACAGGGAACCTATGGCTACACCTTC.

CDR3 nucleotides: TGTGCCAGCAGCTTGGGGGAAGTCGGGGAGCTGTTTTTT. Encoded protein: CASSLGEVGELFF. V usage is TRBV5-6 and J usage is TRBJ2-2, with D unclear. V was cut by 0 bases and J by 7 bases, with 7 bases left in between. The CDR3 runs 13 residues. In germline, CDR1 is SGHDT, CDR2 YYEEEE.

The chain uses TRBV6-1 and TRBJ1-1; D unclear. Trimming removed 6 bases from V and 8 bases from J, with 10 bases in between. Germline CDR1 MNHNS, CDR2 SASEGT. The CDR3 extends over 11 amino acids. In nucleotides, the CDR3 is TGTGCCAGCAGGGACCCTTGGGAAGCTTTCTTT. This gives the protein CASRDPWEAFF.

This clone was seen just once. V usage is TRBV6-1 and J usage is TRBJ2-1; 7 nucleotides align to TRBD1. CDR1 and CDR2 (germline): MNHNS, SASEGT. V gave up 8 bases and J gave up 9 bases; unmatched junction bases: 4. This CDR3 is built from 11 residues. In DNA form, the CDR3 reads TGTGCCAGCCATACAGGGGCTGAGCAGTTCTTC. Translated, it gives CASHTGAEQFF.

The CDR3 nucleotides read TGTGCCAGCAGCGGTAACAGGGCTCCTAATGAAAAACTGTTTTTT. Amino acids: CASSGNRAPNEKLFF. The chain recombines TRBV6-6 with TRBJ1-4; D possibly corresponds to TRBD1 (6 bases). Germline V CDR1 and CDR2: MNHNY, SVGAGI (reference sequence). Trimming took 6 bases from V and 3 from J, leaving 14 bases between them. This CDR3 has 15 residues.

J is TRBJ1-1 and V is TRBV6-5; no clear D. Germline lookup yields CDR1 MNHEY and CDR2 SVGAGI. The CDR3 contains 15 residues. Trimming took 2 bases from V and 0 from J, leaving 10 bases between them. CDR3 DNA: TGTGCCAGCAGTTACGTCCCGATTATGAACACTGAAGCTTTCTTT. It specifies CASSYVPIMNTEAFF.

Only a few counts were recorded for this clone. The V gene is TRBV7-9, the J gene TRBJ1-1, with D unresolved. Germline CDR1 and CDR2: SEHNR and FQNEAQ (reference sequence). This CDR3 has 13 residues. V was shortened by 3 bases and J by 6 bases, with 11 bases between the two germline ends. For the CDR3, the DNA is TGTGCCAGCAGCTTCAACCAAGCGGCTGAAGCTTTCTTT. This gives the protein CASSFNQAAEAFF.

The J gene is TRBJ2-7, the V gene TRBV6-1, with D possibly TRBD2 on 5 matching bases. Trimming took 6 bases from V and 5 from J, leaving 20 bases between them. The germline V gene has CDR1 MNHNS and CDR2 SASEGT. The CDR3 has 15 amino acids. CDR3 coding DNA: TGTGCCAGCAGCGGCCGGCGGGCCCTTTTTGACGAGCAGTACTTC. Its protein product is CASSGRRALFDEQYF.

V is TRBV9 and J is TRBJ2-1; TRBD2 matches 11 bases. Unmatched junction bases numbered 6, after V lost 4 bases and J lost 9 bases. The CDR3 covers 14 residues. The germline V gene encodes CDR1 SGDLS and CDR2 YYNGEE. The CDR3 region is CASSPHGTSGEQFF. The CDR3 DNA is TGTGCCAGCAGCCCTCACGGGACTAGCGGTGAGCAGTTCTTC.

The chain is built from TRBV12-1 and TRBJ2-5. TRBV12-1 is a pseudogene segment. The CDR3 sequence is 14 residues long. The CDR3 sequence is CASSQRFLQETQYF. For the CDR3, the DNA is TGTGCCAGCAGCCAACGATTCCTTCAAGAGACCCAGTACTTC.

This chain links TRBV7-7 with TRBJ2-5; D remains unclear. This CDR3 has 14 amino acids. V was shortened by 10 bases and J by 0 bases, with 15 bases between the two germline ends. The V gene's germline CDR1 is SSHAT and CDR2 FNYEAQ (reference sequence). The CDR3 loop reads CATKVQKYQETQYF. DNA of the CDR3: TGTGCCACCAAAGTACAGAAGTACCAAGAGACCCAGTACTTC.

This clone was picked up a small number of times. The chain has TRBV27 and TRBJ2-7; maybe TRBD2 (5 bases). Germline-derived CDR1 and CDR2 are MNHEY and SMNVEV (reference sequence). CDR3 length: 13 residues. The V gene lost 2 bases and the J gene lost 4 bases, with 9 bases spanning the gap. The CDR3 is CASSLPGVYEQYF. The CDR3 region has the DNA TGTGCCAGCAGTTTACCCGGGGTTTACGAGCAGTACTTC.

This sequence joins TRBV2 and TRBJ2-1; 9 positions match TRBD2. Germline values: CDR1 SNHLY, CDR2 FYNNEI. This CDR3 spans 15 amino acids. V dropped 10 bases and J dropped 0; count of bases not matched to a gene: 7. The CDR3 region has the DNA TGTGCCATCCGGACTAGCGACAGCTCCTACAATGAGCAGTTCTTC. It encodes CAIRTSDSSYNEQFF.

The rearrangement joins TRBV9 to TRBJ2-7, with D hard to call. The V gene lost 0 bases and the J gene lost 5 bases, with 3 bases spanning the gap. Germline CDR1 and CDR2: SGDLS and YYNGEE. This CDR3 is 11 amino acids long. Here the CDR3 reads CASSVENEQYF. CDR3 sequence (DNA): TGTGCCAGCAGCGTAGAAAACGAGCAGTACTTC.

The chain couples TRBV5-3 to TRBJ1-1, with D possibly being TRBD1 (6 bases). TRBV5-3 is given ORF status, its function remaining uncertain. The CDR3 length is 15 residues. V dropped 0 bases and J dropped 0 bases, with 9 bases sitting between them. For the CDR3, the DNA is TGTGCCAGAAGCTTGGGGGGGCCACTGAACACTGAAGCTTTCTTT. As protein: CARSLGGPLNTEAFF.